A single sample is the source of the 18 T cell receptor beta chains below, sequenced in a study of T cell repertoires in cytomegalovirus infection. TCRdb reanalysed the reads using MiXCR and keeps one entry per CDR3 protein. The sample contains over 25,000 distinct CDR3 sequences, about 19% of which appear only once. Their specific antigens are unknown. Sequencing used CD8+ T cells from cultured PBMCs, obtained from culture after CMV antigen stimulation. The source is a human donor in good health (CMV status not recorded). Some clones in this sample may be carry-over from other donors' samples.

This clonotype was counted only a few times. This chain uses TRBV6-8 with TRBJ1-2; TRBD1 agrees at 9 bases. V shed 4 bases and J 2 bases; nucleotides not matched to a gene: 2. The germline CDR1 and CDR2 sequences are MNHGY and SAAAGT. The CDR3 contains 14 residues. The CDR3 bases are TGTGCCAGCAGTTTCACAGGGGGCAACTATGGCTACACCTTC. Its translation: CASSFTGGNYGYTF.

J is TRBJ2-7 and V is TRBV7-8; 7 nucleotides match TRBD1. CDR1 SGHVS and CDR2 FQNEAQ come from the germline V gene. The ends lost 5 bases at V and 0 bases at J; junction bases unmatched: 10. This CDR3 has 16 residues. The CDR3 spells CASSENRGPSSYEQYF. The DNA for the CDR3 is TGTGCCAGCAGCGAAAACAGGGGCCCCAGCTCCTACGAGCAGTACTTC.

The chain uses TRBV6-2 or TRBV6-3 and TRBJ1-5, with D perhaps matching TRBD1 (6 bases). The CDR3 covers 17 residues. CDR1 is MNHEY and CDR2 is SVGEGT in the germline V gene. V shed 6 bases and J shed 0 bases, with 18 bases lying between them. The CDR3 region is CASRIGGPPASNQPQHF. The CDR3 DNA is TGTGCCAGCAGAATAGGGGGACCCCCTGCTAGCAATCAGCCCCAGCATTTT.

The chain has TRBV7-8 and TRBJ1-5; a possible D gene is TRBD1 (6 bases). Trimming shortened V by 5 bases and J by 5 bases, and 13 bases separated the two germline ends. This CDR3 has 14 residues. The V gene's germline CDR1 is SGHVS and CDR2 FQNEAQ. Written as DNA, the CDR3 is TGTGCCAGCAGCCGCACACAGGGCTATCAGCCCCAGCATTTT. This translates into CASSRTQGYQPQHF. Supplemented by reference TRBV7-8 and TRBJ1-5, the full variable domain reads GAGVSQSPRYKVAKRGQDVALRCDPISGHVSLFWYQQALGQGPEFLTYFQNEAQLDKSGLPSDRFFAERPEGSVSTLKIQRTQQEDSAVYLCASSRTQGYQPQHFGDGTRLSIL.

This clonotype was found many times. This rearrangement joins TRBV18 to TRBJ1-2, with D uncertain. Germline lookup yields CDR1 KGHSH and CDR2 LQKENI. V gave up 0 bases and J gave up 4 bases, with 9 bases separating them. The CDR3 is 14 amino acids. CDR3 sequence reads: CASSPPTESYGYTF. The CDR3 coding sequence is TGTGCCAGCTCACCACCCACAGAATCCTATGGCTACACCTTC.

This chain connects TRBV28 to TRBJ1-4; D is perhaps TRBD1 (5 bases). The V end lost 5 bases, the J end lost 5 bases, and 21 bases lay between the germline ends. Germline V gene sequence: CDR1 MDHEN, CDR2 SYDVKM. CDR3 length equals 17 residues. CDR3 sequence reads: CASSTQGMGRGNEKLFF. The CDR3 coding sequence is TGTGCCAGCAGTACCCAGGGTATGGGGAGAGGAAATGAAAAACTGTTTTTT. Drawing the rest from reference TRBV28 and TRBJ1-4, the complete variable domain is DVKVTQSSRYLVKRTGEKVFLECVQDMDHENMFWYRQDPGLGLRLIYFSYDVKMKEKGDIPEGYSVSREKKERFSLILESASTNQTSMYLCASSTQGMGRGNEKLFFGSGTQLSVL.

This clonotype was counted a few times. The rearrangement links TRBV6-2 or TRBV6-3 to TRBJ2-7; 7 nucleotides agree with TRBD2. This CDR3 is 19 amino acids long. CDR1 and CDR2 from the germline V gene are MNHEY and SVGEGT. The V and J ends lost 0 bases and 0 bases, in that order; junction bases with no gene match: 14. The CDR3 region has the DNA TGTGCCAGCAGTTACTCGCTAGCGGCCTCTCACAAACTCTCCTACGAGCAGTACTTC. It encodes CASSYSLAASHKLSYEQYF.

The V call is TRBV3-1, the J call TRBJ2-6; D is perhaps TRBD1 or TRBD2 (5 bases each). Germline V lookup: CDR1 LGHDT, CDR2 YNNKEL (reference sequence). The CDR3 runs to 15 residues. Trimming took off 3 bases at V and 2 bases at J, with 8 bases between the two ends. The CDR3 bases are TGTGCCAGCAGCCAGAGGGGAACTGGGGCCAACGTCCTGACTTTC. As protein: CASSQRGTGANVLTF.

The CDR3 loop reads CASSFDSDKGYTF. CDR3 DNA sequence: TGTGCCAGCAGTTTCGACTCAGACAAAGGCTACACCTTC. This chain joins TRBV27 and TRBJ1-2; D is undetermined. This CDR3 comprises 13 residues. Between the trimmed V and J ends, which lost 3 bases and 8 bases, there was a span of 13 bases. Germline V gene data show CDR1 as MNHEY and CDR2 as SMNVEV (reference sequence).

The chain links TRBV2 to TRBJ1-4, with unresolved D. Trimming cost V 1 base and J 11 bases, with 20 bases left between them. Germline CDR1 and CDR2: SNHLY and FYNNEI. CDR3 size: 16 residues. CDR3 DNA sequence: TGTGCCAGCAGTGAAGTGAGAGAACTTCCTCGTCTTAAACTGTTTTTT. This codes for CASSEVRELPRLKLFF.

The gene calls are TRBV15 and TRBJ2-7; tentatively, D is TRBD1 (5 bases). Germline CDR1 is LNHNV and CDR2 is YYDKDF (reference sequence). The CDR3 loop spans 16 amino acids. With 0 bases removed from V and 3 bases from J, the gap between germline ends came to 15 bases. The CDR3 protein is CATSREPVPGIYEQYF. CDR3 in DNA: TGTGCCACCAGCAGAGAACCGGTCCCAGGGATCTACGAGCAGTACTTC.

To note about this clonotype: A much larger clone lies one base from this, so it may be a read error. V usage is TRBV6-5 and J usage is TRBJ1-2, with 7 nucleotides matching TRBD1. The CDR3 consists of 17 residues. The germline V gene has CDR1 MNHEY and CDR2 SVGAGI. V was pared by 4 bases and J by 6 bases, with 17 bases of the junction left unmatched. The CDR3 loop reads CASSFDYGTEGFHGYTF. The CDR3, as DNA: TGTGCCAGCAGTTTCGATTATGGGACAGAGGGCTTCCATGGCTACACCTTC.

This clonotype was seen more than once but under ten times. The V gene is TRBV11-1, the J gene TRBJ2-1; tentatively, D is TRBD1 (5 bases). This CDR3 is built from 16 residues. CDR1 SGHAT and CDR2 FQDESV come from the germline V gene (reference sequence). With 1 base removed from V and 3 bases from J, the gap between germline ends came to 13 bases. The CDR3, as DNA: TGTGCCAGCAGCTTAGGGACCCAAGGGGTCTACAATGAGCAGTTCTTC. Translated, it gives CASSLGTQGVYNEQFF.

The V gene is TRBV7-6, the J gene TRBJ1-1; TRBD1 is a possible D gene (5 bases). The length of the CDR3 is 15 residues. V was clipped by 0 bases and J by 4 bases, with 12 bases between them. Germline assignment: CDR1 SGHVS and CDR2 FNYEAQ. CDR3 nucleotides: TGTGCCAGCAGCTTAGCGCGAGACCAGGGCACTGAAGCTTTCTTT. The encoded protein is CASSLARDQGTEAFF.

Details on this clonotype: A single base separates this from a much larger clone, so it may be a read error. The chain combines TRBV28 with TRBJ2-1; D is undetermined. The CDR3 is made up of 12 amino acids. Germline assignment: CDR1 MDHEN and CDR2 SYDVKM. V shed 7 bases and J shed 8 bases, with 12 bases lying between them. The CDR3 sequence: CASISPVHEQFF. Written as DNA, the CDR3 is TGTGCCAGCATTTCGCCGGTACATGAGCAGTTCTTC.

The V gene is TRBV4-1, the J gene TRBJ1-1; TRBD1 aligns across 12 bases. This CDR3 spans 18 amino acids. Germline V gene data show CDR1 as MGHRA and CDR2 as YSYEKL. V was pared by 0 bases and J by 4 bases, with 9 bases of the junction left unmatched. CDR3 residues: CASSQDPAGTGGVTEAFF. The DNA of the CDR3 is TGCGCCAGCAGCCAAGATCCCGCCGGGACAGGGGGCGTCACTGAAGCTTTCTTT.

This sequence joins TRBV5-1 and TRBJ1-4, with TRBD1 matching over 7 bases. V lost 4 bases, J lost 8 bases, and 8 bases stayed unmatched. Looked up from germline, CDR1 is SGHRS and CDR2 is YFSETQ. The CDR3 loop spans 14 amino acids. This CDR3 is CASSRRGGREKLFF. In DNA form, the CDR3 reads TGCGCCAGCAGCCGACGAGGGGGCCGGGAAAAACTGTTTTTT.

This clonotype was observed a handful of times. V gene TRBV27 combines with J gene TRBJ2-7, with 8 bases identical to TRBD2. The CDR3 has 14 residues. Trimming took 2 bases from V and 5 from J; bases not matched to a gene: 5. Germline V gene sequence: CDR1 MNHEY, CDR2 SMNVEV (reference sequence). The CDR3 nucleotides read TGTGCCAGCAGTTTAGTGCGGGGACTAGACGAGCAGTACTTC. Amino acid sequence: CASSLVRGLDEQYF.